The subject of this entry is one T cell receptor beta chain. This clonotype was counted only a few times. It has no known antigen specificity. Base-call qualities are not available, and no considerably larger clone is one nucleotide away. For CDR1 and CDR2, the germline V gene lists SGHTA and FQGNSA. V and J are trimmed by 1 base and 4 bases, and the gene matches miss 6 bases of the junction. Inclusive of the bounding cysteine and phenylalanine, the CDR3 is 16 residues long. Here the CDR3 DNA is all that survives: 48 bases in frame from base 1. This sample was included in a study of T-cell reconstitution after alpha-beta-depleted transplantation in children listed by TCRdb under 2016. With respect to the entire study: Using TCR repertoire profiling, the study followed T-cell immune reconstitution in a quantitative way in children after TCRalphabeta/CD19-depleted allogeneic hematopoietic cell transplantation.

What the treatment or condition label conveys for this sample: allogeneic hematopoietic cell transplantation with graft depleted of TCRalphabeta T cells and CD19 B cells. TCRalphabeta/CD19-depleted allogeneic hematopoietic cell grafts were given to the transplant recipients, all of whom were children. The study at large found these results: The frequencies of hyperexpanded clones fell over the following months, and after one year, T-cell counts and TCRbeta diversity were mostly attributed to newly produced T cells. The apparently early alphabetaT-cell count recovery about two months after transplant was reportedly dependent on only several hundred rapidly expanded clones derived from non-depleted graft cells. In some patients, the high TCRbeta diversity seen at day 60 was put down to recipient T cells and intrathymic progenitors that had survived conditioning.

Preparation of the library involved PCR. The data were produced on an Illumina HiSeq 2500. Molecular barcoding was employed in the preparation of TCR libraries, with unique molecular identifiers being used to normalize TCRbeta repertoire quantification. The public reads were run again by TCRdb, first through fastp at Q25 and then through MiXCR, and only productive beta chains were kept. Here each entry gathers all rows of one CDR3 protein and keeps the most common genes and DNA. This sample comprises about 440,000 distinct CDR3 sequences, around two fifths of them detected only once. Under 35% of the sample goes to the ten largest clones.

Sequenced here: PBMCs, sampled before TCRalphabeta/CD19-depleted stem cell transplant. The chain was built from TRBV7-2 and TRBJ2-3, with 9 bases in between that match TRBD2. This TCR came from a girl aged 2 to 10 with aplastic anemia, due to receive a stem cell transplant. The DNA sequence reads TGTGCCAGCAGCTTAGGAGCGGGAGGTGTTGCAGATACGCAGTATTTT. This is translated as CASSLGAGGVADTQYF.